This T cell receptor beta chain was recovered during a study of OX40 agonist ivuxolimab in advanced cancers. Looking at the study overall: Ivuxolimab was delivered to patients intravenously every 2 weeks at doses spanning 0.01 to 10 mg/kg.

A note on this clone: Its antigen remains unknown.

Some clones are missing from TCRdb's copy, which holds only in-frame ones; the method was immunoSEQ multiplex PCR. The table has about 80,000 clones, approximately 92% seen once. This CDR3 spans 16 amino acids. The V and J ends lost 1 base and 9 bases respectively, with 19 bases between them. Per germline, CDR1 LNHDA and CDR2 SQIVND (reference sequence). General observations from the study: At 0.1 to 3.0 mg/kg, clonal expansion of CD4+ and CD8+ blood T cells had occurred by week 6. Mean expanded clone counts were higher in CD8+ than CD4+ T cells.

The specimen was CD4+ or CD8+ T cells sorted from blood, collected in a trial of the OX40 agonist ivuxolimab. The V gene is TRBV19, the J gene TRBJ2-1, with D maybe TRBD2 (6 bases). This receptor was identified in an adult with an advanced solid tumor such as melanoma, head and neck, liver or kidney cancer. The CDR3 bases are TGTGCCAGTAGTATAGCGGGAGAGAGCTTGATGAGTGAGCAGTTCTTC. Its protein is CASSIAGESLMSEQFF.